The 9 T cell receptor beta chains in this list originate from one sample, sequenced in a study of T-cell memory formation after mild COVID-19. TCRdb itself ran the 5' RACE reads through MiXCR, one entry per CDR3 protein. The sample holds roughly 250,000 distinct CDR3 sequences, about a sixth seen once. Input material: PBMCs or a T cell subset sorted from them (not recorded which). These receptors were taken from a man between 18 and 35 years old who had mild COVID-19 (a few samples of this study predate the infection). Cell type and time point are not known.

This clonotype was counted between two and nine times. The chain has TRBV25-1 and TRBJ1-2, with a tentative D call TRBD1 (6 bases). The ends were cut back, 2 bases at V and 7 bases at J, with 29 bases in the middle. Germline CDR1 and CDR2: MGHDK and SYGVNS. CDR3 size: 19 residues. The CDR3 bases are TGTGCCAGCAGTGAACGGGGGCCGACCGTTCAGGGCTGGAGGGTTGGCTACACCTTC. It is translated as CASSERGPTVQGWRVGYTF.

The chain links TRBV11-1 to TRBJ1-2, with 8 bases aligning to TRBD1. J lost 5 bases, V lost 2 bases, and 4 bases had no gene match. The V gene's germline CDR1 is SGHAT and CDR2 FQDESV (reference sequence). The CDR3 totals 14 residues. The CDR3 spells CASSLTQGAYGYTF. The CDR3 coding sequence is TGTGCCAGCAGCTTAACGCAGGGGGCATATGGCTACACCTTC. Looking up the rest from reference TRBV11-1 and TRBJ1-2 gives the full variable domain: EAEVAQSPRYKITEKSQAVAFWCDPISGHATLYWYRQILGQGPELLVQFQDESVVDDSQLPKDRFSAERLKGVDSTLKIQPAELGDSAMYLCASSLTQGAYGYTFGSGTRLTVV.

This clonotype was observed a handful of times. The CDR3 loop reads CASSFQSGGNNEQFF. The CDR3, as DNA: TGTGCCAGCAGCTTCCAGAGCGGGGGAAACAATGAGCAGTTCTTC. The chain recombines TRBV7-3 with TRBJ2-1; TRBD2 matches 8 bases. CDR1 is SGHTA, CDR2 FQGTGA, per germline. The CDR3 extends over 15 amino acids. After removal of 3 bases from V and 5 bases from J, the junction contained 6 bases not matched to a gene.

This clonotype appeared a few times. This chain links TRBV7-2 with TRBJ1-2; no clear D gene. CDR3 length: 14 amino acids. The germline V and J ends were trimmed by 4 bases and 4 bases, with 13 bases remaining between them. CDR1 is SGHTA and CDR2 is FQGNSA in the germline V gene. The CDR3 is CASSYPGPPYGYTF. The CDR3, as DNA: TGTGCCAGCAGCTACCCGGGTCCGCCCTATGGCTACACCTTC.

CDR3 residues: CASSLASAGLTDTQYF. DNA for the CDR3: TGTGCCAGCAGCTTAGCGTCGGCGGGGCTCACAGATACGCAGTATTTT. The genes are TRBV7-6 and TRBJ2-3; D perhaps matches TRBD2 (6 bases). This CDR3 is 16 amino acids long. Germline V gives CDR1 SGHVS, CDR2 FNYEAQ. The V and J ends lost 0 bases and 2 bases respectively, with 12 bases between them.

The V call is TRBV28, the J call TRBJ2-7, with TRBD2 identical over 7 bases. The CDR3 spans 13 residues. Losses at the gene ends were 5 bases for V and 4 bases for J; bases not matched to a gene: 5. CDR1 and CDR2 (germline): MDHEN, SYDVKM. The CDR3 loop reads CASSPGRQYEQYV. CDR3 coding DNA: TGTGCCAGCAGTCCCGGGAGGCAGTACGAGCAGTACGTC.

Only a few counts were recorded for this clonotype. V and J are TRBV12-3 or TRBV12-4 and TRBJ1-5; 8 bases agree with TRBD1. J gave up 0 bases and V 4 bases, and 11 bases lay outside the gene matches. The CDR3 contains 18 residues. CDR3 nucleotide sequence: TGTGCCAGCAGTTGGTCGGGCAGGGGGCTGTTTAGCAATCAGCCCCAGCATTTT. It translates to CASSWSGRGLFSNQPQHF.

This clonotype appeared many times. The gene calls are TRBV7-2 and TRBJ2-1, with TRBD1 matching over 9 bases. J gave up 7 bases and V 2 bases, and 9 bases lay outside the gene matches. This CDR3 has 16 amino acids. CDR1 is SGHTA and CDR2 is FQGNSA in the germline V gene. CDR3 sequence: CASSLLRQGVGNEQFF. The CDR3 DNA reads TGTGCCAGCAGCTTACTCAGACAGGGGGTAGGGAATGAGCAGTTCTTC.

CDR3 protein: CASRESSGGTGELFF. The CDR3 nucleotides read TGCGCCAGCAGAGAATCTAGCGGGGGCACCGGGGAGCTGTTTTTT. The J gene is TRBJ2-2, the V gene TRBV5-1, with TRBD2 identical over 10 bases. The V gene's germline CDR1 is SGHRS and CDR2 YFSETQ. The CDR3 extends over 15 amino acids. The V and J ends lost 5 bases and 4 bases, in that order; junction bases with no gene match: 5. Full variable domain (missing parts from reference TRBV5-1 and TRBJ2-2): KAGVTQTPRYLIKTRGQQVTLSCSPISGHRSVSWYQQTPGQGLQFLFEYFSETQRNKGNFPGRFSGRQFSNSRSEMNVSTLELGDSALYLCASRESSGGTGELFFGEGSRLTVL.